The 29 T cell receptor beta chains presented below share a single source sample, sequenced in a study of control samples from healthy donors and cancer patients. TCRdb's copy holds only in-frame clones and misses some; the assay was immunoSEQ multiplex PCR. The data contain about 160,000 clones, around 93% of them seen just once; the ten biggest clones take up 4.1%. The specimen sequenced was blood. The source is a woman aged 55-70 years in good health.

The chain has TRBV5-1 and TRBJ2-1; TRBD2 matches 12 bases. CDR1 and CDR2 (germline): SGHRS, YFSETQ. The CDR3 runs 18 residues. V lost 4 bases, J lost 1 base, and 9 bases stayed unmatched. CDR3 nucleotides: TGCGCCAGCAGCCAAAAGGCCACTAGCGGGGGGTCCTACAATGAGCAGTTCTTC. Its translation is CASSQKATSGGSYNEQFF. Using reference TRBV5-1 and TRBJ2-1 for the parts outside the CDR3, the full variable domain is KAGVTQTPRYLIKTRGQQVTLSCSPISGHRSVSWYQQTPGQGLQFLFEYFSETQRNKGNFPGRFSGRQFSNSRSEMNVSTLELGDSALYLCASSQKATSGGSYNEQFFGPGTRLTVL.

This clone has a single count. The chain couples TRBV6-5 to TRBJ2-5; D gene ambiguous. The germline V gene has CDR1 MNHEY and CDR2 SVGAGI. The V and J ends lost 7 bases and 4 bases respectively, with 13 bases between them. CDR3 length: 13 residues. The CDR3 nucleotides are TGTGCCAGCAAGAACCCTAGTGGAGAGACCCAGTACTTC. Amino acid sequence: CASKNPSGETQYF.

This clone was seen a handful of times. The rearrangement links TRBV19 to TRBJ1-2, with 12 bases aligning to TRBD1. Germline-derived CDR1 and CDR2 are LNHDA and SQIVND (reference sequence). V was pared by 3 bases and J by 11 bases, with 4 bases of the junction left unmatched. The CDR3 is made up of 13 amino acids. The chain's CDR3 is CASSIGTGGFYTF. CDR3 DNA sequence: TGTGCCAGTAGTATTGGGACAGGGGGCTTTTACACCTTC.

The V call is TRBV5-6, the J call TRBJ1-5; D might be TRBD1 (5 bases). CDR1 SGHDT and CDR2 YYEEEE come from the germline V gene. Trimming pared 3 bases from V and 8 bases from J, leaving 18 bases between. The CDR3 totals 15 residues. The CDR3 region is CASSSRGQGGKPQHF. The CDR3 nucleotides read TGTGCCAGCAGCTCCCGAGGGCAGGGCGGGAAGCCCCAGCATTTT.

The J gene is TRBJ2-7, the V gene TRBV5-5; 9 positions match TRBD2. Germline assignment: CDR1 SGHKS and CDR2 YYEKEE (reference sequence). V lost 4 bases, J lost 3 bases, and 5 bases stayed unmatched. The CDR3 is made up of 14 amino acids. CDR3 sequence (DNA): TGTGCCAGCAGCCAGCGGGGGGACCTCTACGAGCAGTACTTC. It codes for CASSQRGDLYEQYF.

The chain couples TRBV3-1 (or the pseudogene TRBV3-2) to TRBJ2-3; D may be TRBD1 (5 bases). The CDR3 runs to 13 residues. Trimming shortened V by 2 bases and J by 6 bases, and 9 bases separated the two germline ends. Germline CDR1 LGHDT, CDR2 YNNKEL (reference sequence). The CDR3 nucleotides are TGTGCCAGCAGCCAAAGGGGTCAGGATACGCAGTATTTT. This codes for CASSQRGQDTQYF.

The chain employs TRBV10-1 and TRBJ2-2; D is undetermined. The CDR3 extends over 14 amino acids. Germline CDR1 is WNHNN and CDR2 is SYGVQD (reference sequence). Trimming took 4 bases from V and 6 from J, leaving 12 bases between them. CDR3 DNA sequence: TGCGCCAGCAGTGTGGTCACGGGCGCCGGGGAGCTGTTTTTT. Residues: CASSVVTGAGELFF.

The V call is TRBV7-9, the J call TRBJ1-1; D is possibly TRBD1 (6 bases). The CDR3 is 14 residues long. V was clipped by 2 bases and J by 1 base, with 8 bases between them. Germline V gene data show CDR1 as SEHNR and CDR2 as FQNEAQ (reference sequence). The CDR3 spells CASSLQGQNTEAFF. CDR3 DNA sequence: TGTGCCAGCAGCTTACAGGGGCAGAACACTGAAGCTTTCTTT.

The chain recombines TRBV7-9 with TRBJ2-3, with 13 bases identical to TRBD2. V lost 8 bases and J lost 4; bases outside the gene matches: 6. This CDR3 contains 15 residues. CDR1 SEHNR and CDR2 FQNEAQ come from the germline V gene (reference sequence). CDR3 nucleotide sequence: TGTGCCAGCTCCAGGACTAGCGGGGGCTCAGATACGCAGTATTTT. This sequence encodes CASSRTSGGSDTQYF.

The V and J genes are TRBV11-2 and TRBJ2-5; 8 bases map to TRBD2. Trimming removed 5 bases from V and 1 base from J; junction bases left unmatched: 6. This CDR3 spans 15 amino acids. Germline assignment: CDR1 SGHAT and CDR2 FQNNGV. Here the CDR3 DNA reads TGTGCCAGCAGCACGGTGCGGGGGGCCCAAGAGACCCAGTACTTC. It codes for CASSTVRGAQETQYF.

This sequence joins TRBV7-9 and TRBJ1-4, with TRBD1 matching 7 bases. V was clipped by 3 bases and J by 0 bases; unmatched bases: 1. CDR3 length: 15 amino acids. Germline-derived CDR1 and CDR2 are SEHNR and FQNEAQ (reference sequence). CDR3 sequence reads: CASSLGQTTNEKLFF. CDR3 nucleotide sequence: TGTGCCAGCAGCTTGGGACAGACAACTAATGAAAAACTGTTTTTT.

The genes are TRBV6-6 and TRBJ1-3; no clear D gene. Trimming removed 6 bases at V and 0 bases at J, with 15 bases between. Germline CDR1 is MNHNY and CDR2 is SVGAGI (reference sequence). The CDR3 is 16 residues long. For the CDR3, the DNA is TGTGCCAGCAGCCTTGGGCCGTTTAGCTCTGGAAACACCATATATTTT. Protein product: CASSLGPFSSGNTIYF.

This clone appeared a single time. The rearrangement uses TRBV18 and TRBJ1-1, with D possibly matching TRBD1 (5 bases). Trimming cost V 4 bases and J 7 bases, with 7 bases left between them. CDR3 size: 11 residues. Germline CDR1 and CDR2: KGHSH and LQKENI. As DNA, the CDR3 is TGTGCCAGCTCACTAGACAGTGAAGCTTTCTTT. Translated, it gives CASSLDSEAFF.

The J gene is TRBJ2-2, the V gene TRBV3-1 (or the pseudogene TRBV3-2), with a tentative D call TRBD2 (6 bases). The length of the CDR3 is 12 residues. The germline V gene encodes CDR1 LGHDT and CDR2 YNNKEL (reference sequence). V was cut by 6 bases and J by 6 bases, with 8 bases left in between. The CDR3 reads CASRPGAGELFF. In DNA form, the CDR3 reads TGTGCCAGCAGGCCGGGGGCCGGGGAGCTGTTTTTT.

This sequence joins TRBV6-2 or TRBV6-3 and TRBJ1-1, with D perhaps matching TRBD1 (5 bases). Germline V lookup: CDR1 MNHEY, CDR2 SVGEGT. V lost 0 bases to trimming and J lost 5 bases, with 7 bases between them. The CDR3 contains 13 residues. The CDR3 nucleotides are TGTGCCAGCAGTTACTCGGGGGTAACTGAAGCTTTCTTT. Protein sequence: CASSYSGVTEAFF.

CDR3: CASSSRGRDRIPLHF. CDR3 bases: TGTGCCAGCAGCTCAAGGGGCAGGGATCGTATACCCCTCCACTTT. The chain links TRBV7-2 to TRBJ1-6; D perhaps matches TRBD1 (5 bases). Germline CDR1 SGHTA, CDR2 FQGNSA. The V end was cut by 4 bases, the J end by 12 bases, with 19 bases between. The CDR3 is made up of 15 amino acids.

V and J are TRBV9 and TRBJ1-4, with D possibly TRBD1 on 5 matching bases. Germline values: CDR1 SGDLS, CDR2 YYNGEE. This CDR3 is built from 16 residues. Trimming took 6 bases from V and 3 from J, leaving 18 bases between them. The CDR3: CASTKSGGEANEKLFF. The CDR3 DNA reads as TGTGCCAGCACTAAAAGCGGGGGGGAAGCTAATGAAAAACTGTTTTTT.

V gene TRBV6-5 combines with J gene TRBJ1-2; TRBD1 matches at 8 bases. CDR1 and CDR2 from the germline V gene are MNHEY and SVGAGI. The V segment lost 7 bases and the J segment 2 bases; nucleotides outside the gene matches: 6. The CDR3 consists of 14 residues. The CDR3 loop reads CASISQGGNYGYTF. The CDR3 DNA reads TGTGCCAGCATATCACAGGGGGGGAACTATGGCTACACCTTC.

The CDR3 here is CASSLAQQGHGYTF. CDR3 sequence (DNA): TGTGCCAGCAGCTTAGCGCAACAGGGCCATGGCTACACCTTC. J is TRBJ1-2 and V is TRBV7-9, with a possible D match to TRBD1 (6 bases). Germline CDR1 SEHNR, CDR2 FQNEAQ (reference sequence). This CDR3 comprises 14 residues. The V and J ends lost 0 bases and 6 bases respectively, with 11 bases between them.

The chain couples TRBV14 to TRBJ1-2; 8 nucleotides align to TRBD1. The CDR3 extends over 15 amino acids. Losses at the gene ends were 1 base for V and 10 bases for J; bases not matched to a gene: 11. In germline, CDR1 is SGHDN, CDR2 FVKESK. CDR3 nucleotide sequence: TGTGCCAGCAGCCAAGGGACAGGGCACACCTTTTACTACACCTTC. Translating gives CASSQGTGHTFYYTF. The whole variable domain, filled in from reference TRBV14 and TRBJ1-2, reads EAGVTQFPSHSVIEKGQTVTLRCDPISGHDNLYWYRRVMGKEIKFLLHFVKESKQDESGMPNNRFLAERTGGTYSTLKVQPAELEDSGVYFCASSQGTGHTFYYTFGSGTRLTVV.

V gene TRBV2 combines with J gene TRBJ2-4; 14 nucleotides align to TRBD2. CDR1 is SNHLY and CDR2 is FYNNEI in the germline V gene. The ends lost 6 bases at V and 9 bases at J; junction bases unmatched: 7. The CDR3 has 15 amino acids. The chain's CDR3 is CASRTSGGANGIQYF. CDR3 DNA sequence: TGTGCCAGCAGGACTAGCGGGGGGGCTAATGGCATTCAGTACTTC. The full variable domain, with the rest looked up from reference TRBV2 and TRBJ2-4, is EPEVTQTPSHQVTQMGQEVILRCVPISNHLYFYWYRQILGQKVEFLVSFYNNEISEKSEIFDDQFSVERPDGSNFTLKIRSTKLEDSAMYFCASRTSGGANGIQYFGAGTRLSVL.

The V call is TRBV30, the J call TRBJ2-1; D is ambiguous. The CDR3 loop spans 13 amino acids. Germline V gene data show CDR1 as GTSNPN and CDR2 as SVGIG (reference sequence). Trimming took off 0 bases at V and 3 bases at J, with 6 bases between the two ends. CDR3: CAWSVDVYNEQFF. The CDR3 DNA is TGTGCCTGGAGTGTTGACGTCTACAATGAGCAGTTCTTC.

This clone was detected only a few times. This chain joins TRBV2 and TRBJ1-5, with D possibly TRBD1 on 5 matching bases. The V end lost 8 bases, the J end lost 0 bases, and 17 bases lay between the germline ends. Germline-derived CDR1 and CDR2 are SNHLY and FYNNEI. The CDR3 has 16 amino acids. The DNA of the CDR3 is TGTGCCAGCCTGCCGGGGCCTAGGTATAGCAATCAGCCCCAGCATTTT. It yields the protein CASLPGPRYSNQPQHF.

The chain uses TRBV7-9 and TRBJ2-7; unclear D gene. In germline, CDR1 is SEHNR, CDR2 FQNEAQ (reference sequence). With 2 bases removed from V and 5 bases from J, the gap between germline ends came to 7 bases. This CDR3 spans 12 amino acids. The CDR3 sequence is CASSLYLDEQYF. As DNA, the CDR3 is TGTGCCAGCAGCTTATATCTCGACGAGCAGTACTTC.

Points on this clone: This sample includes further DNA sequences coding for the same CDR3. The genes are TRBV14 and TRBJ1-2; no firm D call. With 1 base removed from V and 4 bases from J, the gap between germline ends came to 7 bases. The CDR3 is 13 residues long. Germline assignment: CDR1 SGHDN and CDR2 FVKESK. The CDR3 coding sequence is TGTGCCAGCAGCCAAGTATACAGCTATGGCTACACCTTC. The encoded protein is CASSQVYSYGYTF.

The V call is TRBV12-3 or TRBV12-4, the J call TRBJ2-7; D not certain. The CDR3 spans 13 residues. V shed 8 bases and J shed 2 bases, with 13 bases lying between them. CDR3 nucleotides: TGTGCCAGCGCGACGACCATGGCCTACGAGCAGTACTTC. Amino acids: CASATTMAYEQYF.

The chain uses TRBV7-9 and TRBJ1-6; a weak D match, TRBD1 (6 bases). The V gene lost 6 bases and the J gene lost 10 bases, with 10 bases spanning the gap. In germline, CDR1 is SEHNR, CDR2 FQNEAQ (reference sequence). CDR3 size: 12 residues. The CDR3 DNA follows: TGTGCCAGCAGAGAGGGGGTATCACCCCTCCACTTT. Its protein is CASREGVSPLHF.

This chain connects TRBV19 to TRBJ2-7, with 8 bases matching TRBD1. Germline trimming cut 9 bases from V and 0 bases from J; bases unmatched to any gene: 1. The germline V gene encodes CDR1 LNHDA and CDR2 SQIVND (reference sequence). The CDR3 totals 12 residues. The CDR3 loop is CASGTGSYEQYF. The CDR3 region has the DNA TGTGCCAGCGGGACAGGCTCCTACGAGCAGTACTTC.

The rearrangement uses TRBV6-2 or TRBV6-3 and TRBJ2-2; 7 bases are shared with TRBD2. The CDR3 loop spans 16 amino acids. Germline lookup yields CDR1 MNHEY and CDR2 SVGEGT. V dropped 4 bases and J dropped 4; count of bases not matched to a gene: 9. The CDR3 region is CASSLNAGEITGELFF. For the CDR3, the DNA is TGTGCCAGCAGTTTAAATGCGGGGGAAATCACCGGGGAGCTGTTTTTT.